A single sample is the source of the 22 T cell receptor beta chains below, sequenced in a study of T cells in Graves' hyperthyroidism and ophthalmopathy. Amplified TCR beta CDR3 regions came from RNA transcripts. The HTBI set primed first-round TCR CDR3 RT-PCR. TCRdb reprocessed the multiplex PCR reads with MiXCR, giving one entry per CDR3 protein. The data show around 760,000 distinct CDR3 sequences, approximately 40% seen once. The sample was blood. The receptors here all came from a woman aged 35 to 49 with Graves' hyperthyroidism.

Remarks on this clonotype: A much larger clone lies one base from this, so it may be a read error. V gene TRBV20-1 combines with J gene TRBJ1-4; D not resolved. Germline CDR1 is DFQATT and CDR2 is SNEGSKA (reference sequence). CDR3 length: 13 amino acids. The CDR3 loop reads CSAVAVTNERLFF. The CDR3 coding sequence is TGCAGTGCTGTGGCAGTGACCAATGAAAGACTGTTTTTT.

The chain carries TRBV10-1 and TRBJ2-7; D may be TRBD2 (6 bases). Germline CDR1 reads WNHNN; CDR2 reads SYGVQD (reference sequence). V dropped 4 bases and J dropped 5 bases, with 12 bases sitting between them. This CDR3 has 13 amino acids. CDR3 sequence: CASSGYTSNEQYF. The CDR3 DNA reads TGCGCCAGCAGTGGCTATACTAGCAACGAGCAGTACTTC.

As regards this clonotype: It may be a read error: a sequence one base away is much more abundant. The chain combines TRBV29-1 with TRBJ2-7, with 8 bases identical to TRBD2. This CDR3 has 17 residues. J was trimmed by 7 bases and V by 4 bases; bases with no gene match: 21. Germline values: CDR1 SQVTM, CDR2 ANQGSEA. The CDR3 protein is CSVGSPNGAGVSREQYF. In DNA form, the CDR3 reads TGCAGCGTTGGATCCCCCAACGGAGCGGGAGTTTCGCGGGAGCAGTACTTC.

As to this clonotype: A much larger clone lies a single base off, so this may be a read error. The missing conserved phenylalanine or tryptophan at the end of this CDR3 makes a read error likely. The chain employs TRBV10-3 and TRBJ2-7, with D possibly matching TRBD2 (6 bases). This CDR3 has 14 residues. The germline V and J ends were trimmed by 9 bases and 0 bases, with 15 bases remaining between them. Looked up from germline, CDR1 is ENHRY and CDR2 is SYGVKD. CDR3 coding DNA: TGTGCCATAAGGGGCCGGGAGAGCTCCTACGAGCAGTACTCC. This gives the protein CAIRGRESSYEQYS.

V is TRBV10-3 and J is TRBJ1-3; no reliable D call. Per germline, CDR1 ENHRY and CDR2 SYGVKD. This CDR3 comprises 14 residues. V was clipped by 10 bases and J by 0 bases, with 13 bases between them. The CDR3 nucleotides read TGTGCCAGCAGGAAGATCGACTCTGGAAACACCATATATTTT. Protein: CASRKIDSGNTIYF.

This clonotype came up a few times. The rearrangement links TRBV20-1 to TRBJ2-7; 8 nucleotides align to TRBD2. The CDR3 sequence is 17 residues long. Germline loops: CDR1 DFQATT, CDR2 SNEGSKA (reference sequence). J gave up 2 bases and V 3 bases, and 15 bases lay outside the gene matches. The CDR3 is CSASTPREDWGPYEQYF. The CDR3 DNA follows: TGCAGTGCTAGTACTCCGCGGGAGGATTGGGGGCCCTACGAGCAGTACTTC.

Of note for this clonotype: Relative to the germline gene, one junction end is altered; a read error may explain this. This rearrangement joins TRBV7-3 to TRBJ2-5; D is perhaps TRBD1 (6 bases). The CDR3 sequence is 12 residues long. CDR1 is SGHTA and CDR2 is FQGTGA in the germline V gene. The chain's CDR3 is CSAGGRDETQYF. CDR3 sequence (DNA): TGCAGCGCTGGGGGCAGGGATGAGACCCAGTACTTC.

There are many counts of this clonotype. The chain carries TRBV12-3 or TRBV12-4 and TRBJ1-1; 9 bases align to TRBD1. Trimming at V came to 5 bases and at J to 3 bases, leaving 4 bases not matched to a gene. The CDR3 spans 14 residues. Here the CDR3 reads CASSPRDRDTEAFF. The CDR3 region has the DNA TGTGCCAGCAGTCCGCGGGACAGGGACACTGAAGCTTTCTTT.

This clonotype was detected a few times. The chain joins TRBV9 to TRBJ1-1, with 7 nucleotides matching TRBD1. CDR3 length: 16 amino acids. The V segment lost 0 bases and the J segment 4 bases; nucleotides outside the gene matches: 9. Germline CDR1 reads SGDLS; CDR2 reads YYNGEE. The DNA of the CDR3 is TGTGCCAGCAGCGTAGGACAGGGCCTGTTGATCACTGAAGCTTTCTTT. It encodes CASSVGQGLLITEAFF.

This clonotype was recorded many times. The rearrangement links TRBV29-1 to TRBJ1-3, with a weak D call TRBD1 (6 bases). CDR3 length: 13 residues. Germline CDR1 reads SQVTM; CDR2 reads ANQGSEA. V shed 7 bases and J shed 1 base, with 11 bases lying between them. Written as DNA, the CDR3 is TGCAGCGCCACACAGGGTTCTGGAAACACCATATATTTT. Translated, it gives CSATQGSGNTIYF.

This chain joins TRBV7-2 and TRBJ1-6; 9 nucleotides match TRBD1. CDR1 SGHTA and CDR2 FQGNSA come from the germline V gene. The J segment lost 10 bases and the V segment lost 8 bases, leaving 9 bases of the junction unmatched. The CDR3 has 14 amino acids. Written as DNA, the CDR3 is TGTGCCAGCTCACCCGACAGGGGGGTCTCACCCCTCCACTTT. Its translation is CASSPDRGVSPLHF.

Note on this clonotype: A single base separates this from a much larger clone, so it may be a read error. The gene calls are TRBV9 and TRBJ1-2; D remains unclear. The CDR3 is made up of 12 amino acids. The germline gives CDR1 SGDLS, CDR2 YYNGEE. The CDR3 coding sequence is TGTGCCAGCAAAGGGTCTTGGTATGGCCACACCTTC. Its protein is CASKGSWYGHTF.

This clonotype occurred many times. This chain joins TRBV24-1 and TRBJ1-2; possibly TRBD1 for D (6 bases). The CDR3 loop spans 14 amino acids. Germline lookup yields CDR1 KGHDR and CDR2 SFDVKD. Deletions cut 5 bases from V and 5 bases from J, with 14 bases between. The CDR3 sequence: CATSVQGIGYGYTF. The CDR3 coding sequence is TGTGCCACCAGTGTGCAGGGGATTGGGTATGGCTACACCTTC.

Ten or more counts support this clonotype. The chain uses TRBV7-3 and TRBJ2-7; 9 bases align to TRBD2. With V trimmed by 5 bases and J by 0 bases, 5 bases remained unmatched. CDR3 length: 15 amino acids. Germline V gives CDR1 SGHTA, CDR2 FQGTGA. CDR3 nucleotide sequence: TGTGCCAGCAGCGTTACTAGCGGGCCCTCCTACGAGCAGTACTTC. Protein product: CASSVTSGPSYEQYF. Together with reference TRBV7-3 and TRBJ2-7, the CDR3 gives the full variable domain: GAGVSQTPSNKVTEKGKYVELRCDPISGHTALYWYRQSLGQGPEFLIYFQGTGAADDSGLPNDRFFAVRPEGSVSTLKIQRTERGDSAVYLCASSVTSGPSYEQYFGPGTRLTVT.

The chain couples TRBV25-1 to TRBJ1-2; a possible D gene is TRBD1 (6 bases). V shed 6 bases and J shed 6 bases, with 17 bases lying between them. This CDR3 has 14 residues. Germline V CDR1 and CDR2: MGHDK, SYGVNS. CDR3 in DNA: TGTGCCAGCAGGGTAAAGGGGGGCCCAGATGGCTACACCTTC. Encoded protein: CASRVKGGPDGYTF.

This rearrangement joins TRBV20-1 to TRBJ1-3; D unresolved. Per germline, CDR1 DFQATT and CDR2 SNEGSKA (reference sequence). The V and J ends lost 1 base and 3 bases respectively, with 7 bases between them. The CDR3 consists of 13 residues. CDR3 nucleotide sequence: TGCAGTGCTAGAGGTGTTTTTGGAAACACCATATATTTT. This encodes CSARGVFGNTIYF.

This clonotype was seen ten or more times. This chain connects TRBV19 to TRBJ2-7, with 8 bases fitting TRBD1. From germline, CDR1 is LNHDA and CDR2 SQIVND (reference sequence). This CDR3 has 14 residues. J lost 3 bases, V lost 4 bases, and 5 bases had no gene match. CDR3: CASSRGQGGYEQYF. The CDR3 DNA is TGTGCCAGTAGTAGAGGACAGGGAGGCTACGAGCAGTACTTC. The full variable domain, in which reference TRBV19 and TRBJ2-7 provide the parts outside the CDR3, is DGGITQSPKYLFRKEGQNVTLSCEQNLNHDAMYWYRQDPGQGLRLIYYSQIVNDFQKGDIAEGYSVSREKKESFPLTVTSAQKNPTAFYLCASSRGQGGYEQYFGPGTRLTVT.

This clonotype was observed many times. The chain is built from TRBV7-2 and TRBJ2-5; D gene ambiguous. Looked up from germline, CDR1 is SGHTA and CDR2 is FQGNSA. V lost 5 bases and J 0 bases, leaving 7 bases between the germline ends. This CDR3 region has 13 residues. For the CDR3, the DNA is TGTGCCAGCAGCCCAACCTACCAAGAGACCCAGTACTTC. Translation gives CASSPTYQETQYF.

This clonotype was seen a single time. The chain combines TRBV10-3 with TRBJ1-1; D unresolved. The CDR3 contains 13 residues. From germline, CDR1 is ENHRY and CDR2 SYGVKD. Trimming left V 3 bases short and J 4 bases short, with 9 bases between. Here the CDR3 reads CAISDPLATEAFF. CDR3 DNA sequence: TGTGCCATCAGTGACCCCTTGGCCACTGAAGCTTTCTTT.

This clonotype was counted ten times or more. The chain links TRBV12-3 or TRBV12-4 to TRBJ2-7; TRBD1 matches 9 bases. Trimming cost V 8 bases and J 3 bases; bases outside gene matches: 8. The CDR3 is 14 residues long. This CDR3 reads CASSTGTGFYEQYF. CDR3 DNA sequence: TGTGCCAGCTCAACCGGGACAGGGTTCTACGAGCAGTACTTC.

A word on this clonotype: At one boundary the junction diverges from the germline segment, which might be a read error. The gene calls are TRBV2 and TRBJ2-7; TRBD1 matches at 7 bases. There are 10 residues in the CDR3. Germline CDR1 reads SNHLY; CDR2 reads FYNNEI. The CDR3 spells CASSLRGQNF. The CDR3 nucleotides read TGTGCCAGCAGCTTAAGGGGGCAGAACTTC. Complete variable domain (other parts from reference TRBV2 and TRBJ2-7): EPEVTQTPSHQVTQMGQEVILRCVPISNHLYFYWYRQILGQKVEFLVSFYNNEISEKSEIFDDQFSVERPDGSNFTLKIRSTKLEDSAMYFCASSLRGQNFGPGTRLTVT.

This clonotype has at least ten counts. The chain recombines TRBV20-1 with TRBJ2-7; tentative D call: TRBD2 (5 bases). Germline values: CDR1 DFQATT, CDR2 SNEGSKA (reference sequence). V shed 3 bases and J shed 2 bases, with 14 bases lying between them. The CDR3 is made up of 14 amino acids. The DNA for the CDR3 is TGCAGTGCTAGTCCCTTCCACGGGACCTACGAGCAGTACTTC. This translates into CSASPFHGTYEQYF.